A single T cell receptor beta chain is shown here with its context. Its antigen remains unknown. The CDR3 contains 11 residues. Germline V gene sequence: CDR1 SEHNR, CDR2 FQNEAQ (reference sequence). Deletions cut 2 bases from V and 9 bases from J, with 7 bases between. This record belongs to a study of T cells after posttransplantation cyclophosphamide. Study outcomes and limitations: Recipient CMV seropositivity and CMV reactivation strongly tracked TRB clonality. Later blood repertoires were often dominated by clones from the donor CD8+ memory compartment. Skin or GI-infiltrating T cells shared few TRB sequences with blood.

The repertoire was sequenced with immunoSEQ multiplex PCR; TCRdb's copy has only in-frame clones and lacks some. The sample records 25,000 to 30,000 clones, roughly 90% being singletons. The TCR sequence derives from a man between 50 and 59 years old. Sequenced: PBMCs. The chain joins TRBV7-9 to TRBJ1-2; D perhaps matches TRBD1 (6 bases). The CDR3 here is CASSLRDSYTF. The CDR3 region has the DNA TGTGCCAGCAGCTTACGGGACAGCTACACCTTC.